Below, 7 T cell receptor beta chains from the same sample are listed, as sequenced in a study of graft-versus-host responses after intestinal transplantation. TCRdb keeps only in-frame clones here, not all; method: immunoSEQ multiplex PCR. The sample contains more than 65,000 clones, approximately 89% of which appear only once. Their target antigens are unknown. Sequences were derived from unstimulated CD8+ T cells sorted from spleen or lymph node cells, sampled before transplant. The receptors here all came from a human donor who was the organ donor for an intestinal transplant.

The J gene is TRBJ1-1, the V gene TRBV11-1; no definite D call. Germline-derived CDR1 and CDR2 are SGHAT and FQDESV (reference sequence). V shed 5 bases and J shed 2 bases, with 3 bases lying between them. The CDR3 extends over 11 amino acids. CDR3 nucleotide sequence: TGTGCCAGCAGCGTCAACACTGAAGCTTTCTTT. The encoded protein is CASSVNTEAFF.

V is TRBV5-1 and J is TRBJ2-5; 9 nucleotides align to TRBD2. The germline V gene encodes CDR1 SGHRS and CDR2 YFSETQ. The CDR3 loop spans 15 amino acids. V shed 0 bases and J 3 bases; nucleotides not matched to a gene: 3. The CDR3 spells CASSLEGGGEETQYF. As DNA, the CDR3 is TGCGCCAGCAGCTTGGAGGGCGGGGGGGAAGAGACCCAGTACTTC.

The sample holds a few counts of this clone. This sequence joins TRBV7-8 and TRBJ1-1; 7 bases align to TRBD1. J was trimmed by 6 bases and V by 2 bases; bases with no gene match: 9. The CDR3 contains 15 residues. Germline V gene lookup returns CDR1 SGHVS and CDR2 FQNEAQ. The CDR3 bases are TGTGCCAGCAGCTTAAACAGGGGCTCACCACCTGAAGCTTTCTTT. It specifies CASSLNRGSPPEAFF.

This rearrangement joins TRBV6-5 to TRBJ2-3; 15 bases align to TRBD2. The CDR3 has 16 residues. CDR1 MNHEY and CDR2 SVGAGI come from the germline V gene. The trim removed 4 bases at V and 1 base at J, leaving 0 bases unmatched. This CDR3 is CASSWTSGGGTDTQYF. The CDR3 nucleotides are TGTGCCAGCAGTTGGACTAGCGGGGGGGGCACAGATACGCAGTATTTT.

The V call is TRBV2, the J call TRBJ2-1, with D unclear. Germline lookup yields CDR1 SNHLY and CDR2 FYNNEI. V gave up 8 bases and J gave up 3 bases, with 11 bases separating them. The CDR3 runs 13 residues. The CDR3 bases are TGTGCCAGCCTGGAAGGGAACTACAATGAGCAGTTCTTC. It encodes CASLEGNYNEQFF.

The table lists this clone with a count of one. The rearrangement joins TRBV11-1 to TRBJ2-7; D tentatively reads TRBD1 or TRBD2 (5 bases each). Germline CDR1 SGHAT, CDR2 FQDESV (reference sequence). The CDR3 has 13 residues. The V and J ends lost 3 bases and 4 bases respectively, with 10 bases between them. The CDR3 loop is CASSLRGTYEQYF. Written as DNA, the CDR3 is TGTGCCAGCAGCTTGAGGGGCACTTACGAGCAGTACTTC.

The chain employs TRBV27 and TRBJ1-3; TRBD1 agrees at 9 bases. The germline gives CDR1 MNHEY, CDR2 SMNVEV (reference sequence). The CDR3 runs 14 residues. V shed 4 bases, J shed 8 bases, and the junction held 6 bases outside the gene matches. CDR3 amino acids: CASSSVDRGDTIYF. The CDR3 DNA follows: TGTGCCAGCAGTTCGGTGGACAGGGGAGACACCATATATTTT.